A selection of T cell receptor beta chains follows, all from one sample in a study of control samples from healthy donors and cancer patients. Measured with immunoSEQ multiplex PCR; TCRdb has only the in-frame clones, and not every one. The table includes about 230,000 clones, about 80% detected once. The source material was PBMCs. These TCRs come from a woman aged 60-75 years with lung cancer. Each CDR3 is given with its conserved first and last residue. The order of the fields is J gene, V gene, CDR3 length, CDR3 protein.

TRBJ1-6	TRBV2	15	CASSEGQFGGSPLHF
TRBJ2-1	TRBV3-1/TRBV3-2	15	CASSQDRQPPRHQFF
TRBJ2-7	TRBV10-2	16	CASSEAGLAGTYEQYF
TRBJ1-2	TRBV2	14	CASRGQTVGYGYTF
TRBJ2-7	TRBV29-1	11	CSVGAGYEQYF
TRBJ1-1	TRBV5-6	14	CASSSDRGYTEAFF
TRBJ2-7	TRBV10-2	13	CASSVGLAYEQYF
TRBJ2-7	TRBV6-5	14	CASSYSSSSYEQYF
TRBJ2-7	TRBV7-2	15	CASRGVAGGVGEQYF
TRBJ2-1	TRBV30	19	CAWSVTSGRDRGLYNEQFF
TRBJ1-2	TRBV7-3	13	CASSRGTGDGYTF
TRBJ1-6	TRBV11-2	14	CASQRTAYNSPLHF
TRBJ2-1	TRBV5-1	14	CASSLVGSYNEQFF
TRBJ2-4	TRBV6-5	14	CASSTSDGKNIQYF
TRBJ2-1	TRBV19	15	CASSGLAGGVGEQFF
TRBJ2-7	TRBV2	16	CASSERTGLGAYEQYF
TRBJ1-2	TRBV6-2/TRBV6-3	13	CASSPIDRGGYTF
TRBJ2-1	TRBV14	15	CASSQALPGVNEQFF
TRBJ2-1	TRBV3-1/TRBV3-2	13	CASSQPLLNEQFF
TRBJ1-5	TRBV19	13	CASSAYRNQPQHF
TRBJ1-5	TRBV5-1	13	CASSREGHQPQHF
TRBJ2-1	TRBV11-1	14	CASSLADRHNEQFF
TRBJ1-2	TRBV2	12	CASSRDRGEYTF
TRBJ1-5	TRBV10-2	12	CATGTRNQPQHF
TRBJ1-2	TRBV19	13	CASSIRQDYGYTF
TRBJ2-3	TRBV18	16	CASSPRTGGLTDTQYF
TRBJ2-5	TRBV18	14	CASSRLAGAETQYF
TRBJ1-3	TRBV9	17	CASSVFAGQSSGNTIYF
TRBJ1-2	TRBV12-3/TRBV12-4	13	CASSLMYDYGYTF
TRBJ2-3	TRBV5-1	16	CASSTGLLPRTDTQYF
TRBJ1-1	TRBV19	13	CASSIGPDTEAFF
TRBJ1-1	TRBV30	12	CAWSRTHTEAFF
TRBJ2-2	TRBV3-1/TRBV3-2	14	CASSQQGITGELFF
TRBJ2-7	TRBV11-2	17	CASSSRTGWNNSYEQYF
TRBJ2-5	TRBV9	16	CASSVDLAGGLETQYF
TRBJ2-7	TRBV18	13	CASSGGTDYEQYF
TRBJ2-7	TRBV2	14	CASSLAGANYEQYF
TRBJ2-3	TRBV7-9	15	CASSLEGARADTQYF
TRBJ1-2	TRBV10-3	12	CAISQGAYGYTF
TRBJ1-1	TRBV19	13	CASSIPMTAEAFF
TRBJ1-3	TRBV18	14	CASSPTGMGNTIYF
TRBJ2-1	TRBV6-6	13	CASTIGQYNEQFF
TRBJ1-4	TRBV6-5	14	CASIQGGTNEKLFF
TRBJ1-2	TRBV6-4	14	CASSDSQGNYGYTF
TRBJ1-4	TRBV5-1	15	CASSVMTGTNEKLFF
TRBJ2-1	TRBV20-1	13	CSASLTGGNEQFF
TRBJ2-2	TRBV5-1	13	CASSWEFTGELFF
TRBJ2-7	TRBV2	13	CASSDLSNYEQYF
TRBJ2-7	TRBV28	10	CASGSYEQYF
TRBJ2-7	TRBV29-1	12	CSVIFGGYEQYF
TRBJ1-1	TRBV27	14	CASSTDRGYTEAFF
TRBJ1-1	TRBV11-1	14	CASSPRTGNTEAFF